This T cell receptor beta chain originates from a study of molecular identifiers for immune sequencing clone quantification. Study summary: Five portions were made in replicates from RNA of roughly 21,000 or 96,000 naive CD8 cells, and four underwent sequencing.

V shed 4 bases and J shed 4 bases, with 3 bases lying between them. Germline V gives CDR1 DFQATT, CDR2 SNEGSKA (reference sequence). The CDR3 contains 10 residues. This clonotype was found many times. TCRdb re-called the PCR reads through MiXCR, storing one row per CDR3 protein. The sample yields approximately 550,000 distinct CDR3 sequences, 20% to 25% seen once. What was sequenced was naive CD8+ T cells from blood, with Jurkat cell RNA spiked in. Described subset: FACS-sorted CD8+CD4-CCR7+CD45RA+ naive T cells. The chain links TRBV20-1 to TRBJ2-3; no firm D call. This clonotype was obtained from a human donor in good health. Some libraries in this study had Jurkat cell RNA spiked in. CDR3 region: CSANADTQYF. In DNA form, the CDR3 reads TGCAGTGCTAATGCAGATACGCAGTATTTT.